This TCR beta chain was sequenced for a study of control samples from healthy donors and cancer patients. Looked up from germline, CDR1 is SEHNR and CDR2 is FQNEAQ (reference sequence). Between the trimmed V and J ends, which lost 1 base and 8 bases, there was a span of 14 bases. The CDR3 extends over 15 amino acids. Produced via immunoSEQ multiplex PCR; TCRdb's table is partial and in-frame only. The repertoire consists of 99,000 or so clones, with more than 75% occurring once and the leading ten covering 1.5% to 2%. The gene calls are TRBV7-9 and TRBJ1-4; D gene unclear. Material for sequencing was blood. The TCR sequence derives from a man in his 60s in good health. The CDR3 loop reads CASSLGIPAHEKLFF. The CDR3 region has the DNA TGTGCCAGCAGCTTAGGAATCCCTGCACACGAAAAACTGTTTTTT.